This is a list of T cell receptor beta chains from one sample in a study of cytomegalovirus exposure and HLA in healthy donors. Measured with immunoSEQ multiplex PCR; TCRdb has only the in-frame clones, and not every one. The data contain about 200,000 clones, about 82% of them singletons. The sequencing input was PBMCs. These receptors all come from a man between 25 and 39 years old in good health and CMV-seronegative. The CDR3 runs from the conserved cysteine through the conserved F or W. D genes are given only for firm matches. Only some rows state a clone size, as once, few, many or a class for expanded clones.

j_call: TRBJ1-2; d_call: .; v_call: TRBV6-1; clone_size: .; cdr3_aa: CASSEVAYGGRGYTF; cdr3_nt: TGTGCCAGCAGTGAAGTGGCCTACGGGGGACGTGGCTACACCTTC
j_call: TRBJ2-5; d_call: TRBD1; v_call: TRBV10-1; clone_size: .; cdr3_aa: CASSEPQRDRGLTQYF; cdr3_nt: TGCGCCAGCAGTGAGCCTCAACGGGACAGGGGGCTGACCCAGTACTTC
j_call: TRBJ1-2; d_call: TRBD1; v_call: TRBV5-1; clone_size: .; cdr3_aa: CASSAGTGAFHTF; cdr3_nt: TGCGCCAGCAGCGCCGGGACAGGGGCGTTCCACACCTTC
j_call: TRBJ2-4; d_call: TRBD2; v_call: TRBV5-4; clone_size: .; cdr3_aa: CASSLWGGTRSIQYF; cdr3_nt: TGTGCCAGCAGCCTATGGGGGGGGACGAGGAGCATTCAGTACTTC
j_call: TRBJ2-7; d_call: .; v_call: TRBV19; clone_size: .; cdr3_aa: CASSTSSSSYEQYF; cdr3_nt: TGTGCCAGTAGTACCTCAAGTAGCTCCTACGAGCAGTACTTC
j_call: TRBJ1-3; d_call: .; v_call: TRBV7-9; clone_size: .; cdr3_aa: CASRLGGGNTIYF; cdr3_nt: TGTGCCAGCAGACTGGGAGGGGGAAACACCATATATTTT
j_call: TRBJ2-3; d_call: .; v_call: TRBV28; clone_size: .; cdr3_aa: CASRSTAGKTDTQYF; cdr3_nt: TGTGCCAGCAGATCGACAGCGGGCAAAACAGATACGCAGTATTTT
j_call: TRBJ2-7; d_call: .; v_call: TRBV20-1; clone_size: once; cdr3_aa: CSARGGYEQYF; cdr3_nt: TGCAGTGCTAGAGGAGGGTACGAGCAGTACTTC
j_call: TRBJ1-1; d_call: .; v_call: TRBV6-5; clone_size: .; cdr3_aa: CASSYSRVTEAFF; cdr3_nt: TGTGCCAGCAGTTACTCCAGGGTAACTGAAGCTTTCTTT
j_call: TRBJ2-1; d_call: .; v_call: TRBV5-1; clone_size: .; cdr3_aa: CASTAEAGPSSYNEQFF; cdr3_nt: TGCGCCAGCACCGCGGAGGCGGGGCCGAGCTCCTACAATGAGCAGTTCTTC
j_call: TRBJ1-1; d_call: .; v_call: TRBV29-1; clone_size: .; cdr3_aa: CSVGSYRNTEAFF; cdr3_nt: TGCAGCGTTGGGTCGTACAGGAACACTGAAGCTTTCTTT
j_call: TRBJ2-3; d_call: .; v_call: TRBV7-3; clone_size: few; cdr3_aa: CASSLGTGGRTDTQYF; cdr3_nt: TGTGCCAGCAGCTTGGGGACGGGGGGCCGCACAGATACGCAGTATTTT
j_call: TRBJ1-1; d_call: .; v_call: TRBV4-2; clone_size: .; cdr3_aa: CASSHPQAGGNTEAFF; cdr3_nt: TGTGCCAGCAGCCACCCTCAAGCGGGGGGGAACACTGAAGCTTTCTTT
j_call: TRBJ1-2; d_call: .; v_call: TRBV9; clone_size: .; cdr3_aa: CASSGGRVNYGYTF; cdr3_nt: TGTGCCAGCAGCGGGGGGCGGGTGAACTATGGCTACACCTTC
j_call: TRBJ1-1; d_call: TRBD1; v_call: TRBV28; clone_size: few; cdr3_aa: CASKGLPGQGNTEAFF; cdr3_nt: TGTGCCAGCAAGGGGCTTCCGGGACAGGGGAACACTGAAGCTTTCTTT
j_call: TRBJ1-1; d_call: .; v_call: TRBV19; clone_size: .; cdr3_aa: CASSQDMNTEAFF; cdr3_nt: TGTGCCAGTTCACAGGACATGAACACTGAAGCTTTCTTT
j_call: TRBJ1-1; d_call: .; v_call: TRBV2; clone_size: .; cdr3_aa: CASRQLLAFF; cdr3_nt: TGTGCCAGCCGTCAGTTATTGGCTTTCTTT
j_call: TRBJ2-5; d_call: .; v_call: TRBV29-1; clone_size: few; cdr3_aa: CSGISTRETQYF; cdr3_nt: TGCAGCGGCATATCTACCCGGGAGACCCAGTACTTC